This T cell receptor (beta chain) originates from a study of cytomegalovirus exposure and HLA in healthy donors. As for this clone: Its antigen is not known.

The donors were part of the roughly 120-subject validation cohort, which stood apart from the approximately 670-subject first cohort. Produced via immunoSEQ multiplex PCR; TCRdb's table is partial and in-frame only. The sample contains about 130,000 clones, approximately 89% of which appear only once. Study conclusions and caveats: Researchers counted roughly 150 TCR beta chains as cytomegalovirus-associated. Usually a TCR sequence was rare, but some public TCRs were found in many donors. The classifier reportedly diagnosed cytomegalovirus status with high sensitivity and specificity.

V was shortened by 5 bases and J by 1 base, with 8 bases between the two germline ends. CDR3 length: 13 residues. Germline V gene sequence: CDR1 SGHRS, CDR2 YFSETQ. This receptor was taken from a woman under 30 in good health and CMV-seronegative. Sequencing was carried out using PBMCs. The chain links TRBV5-1 to TRBJ2-3; TRBD1 might be the D (6 bases). The CDR3 bases are TGCGCCAGCAGGCCAGGGGGCACAGATACGCAGTATTTT. Translated: CASRPGGTDTQYF.